The 10 T cell receptor beta chains presented below share a single source sample, sequenced in a study of post-analysis software for immune sequencing data. Study-wide points: Controls showed lower frequencies than patients for five TRBV segments, and TRBV5-6, TRBV5-1 and TRBV20-1 were among these.

These TCRs are of unknown antigen specificity. cDNA libraries for TCR beta contained unique molecular identifiers. Via MiXCR, TCRdb re-called the PCR reads, giving one row per CDR3 protein. The sample lists roughly 800,000 distinct CDR3 sequences; about 57% were seen once. The specimen sequenced was blood. All receptors come from a girl aged 5-17 years with multiple sclerosis.

This clonotype appeared a few times. V usage is TRBV20-1 and J usage is TRBJ2-4; D gene unclear. Germline lookup yields CDR1 DFQATT and CDR2 SNEGSKA (reference sequence). This CDR3 region has 13 residues. V dropped 3 bases and J dropped 0 bases, with 6 bases sitting between them. CDR3: CSARSLAKNIQYF. The CDR3, as DNA: TGCAGTGCTAGGTCTCTAGCCAAAAACATTCAGTACTTC.

This clonotype has just a few counts. The chain is built from TRBV12-3 or TRBV12-4 and TRBJ2-7; a weak D match, TRBD1 (6 bases). Trimming pared 0 bases from V and 5 bases from J, leaving 14 bases between. The length of the CDR3 is 15 residues. The CDR3 loop reads CASSLAHRVHHEQYF. The CDR3 coding sequence is TGTGCCAGCAGTTTAGCGCACAGGGTTCACCACGAGCAGTACTTC.

The chain carries TRBV20-1 and TRBJ2-3; no clear D. Trimming pared 3 bases from V and 7 bases from J, leaving 14 bases between. CDR1 and CDR2 from the germline V gene are DFQATT and SNEGSKA (reference sequence). This CDR3 has 13 residues. The CDR3 spells CSARSSLYYTQYF. CDR3 bases: TGCAGTGCTAGGTCCAGCTTGTACTATACGCAGTATTTT.

The gene calls are TRBV7-8 and TRBJ1-6; 7 bases are shared with TRBD1. Trimming cost V 0 bases and J 10 bases; bases outside gene matches: 9. The CDR3 consists of 16 residues. Germline CDR1 is SGHVS and CDR2 is FQNEAQ. The CDR3: CASSLAVRSGGSPLHF. The CDR3 bases are TGTGCCAGCAGCTTAGCGGTCCGGTCAGGGGGGTCACCCCTCCACTTT.

The chain couples TRBV11-3 to TRBJ2-4, with D unclear. The J call may be wrong; the DNA end is better matched by TRBJ2-7. CDR3 length equals 13 residues. The germline gives CDR1 SGHNT, CDR2 YENEEA. The chain's CDR3 is CASSFAHRSEQYF. In nucleotides, the CDR3 is TGTGCCAGCAGCTTTGCCCATCGGAGCGAGCAGTACTTC.

The V gene is TRBV12-3 or TRBV12-4, the J gene TRBJ2-5; D not certain. V gave up 0 bases and J gave up 5 bases, with 10 bases separating them. This CDR3 has 14 amino acids. This CDR3 reads CASSLASSRETQYF. The CDR3 nucleotides are TGTGCCAGCAGTTTAGCATCGAGTAGGGAGACCCAGTACTTC.

This chain uses TRBV5-4 with TRBJ1-5, with D tentatively TRBD1 (5 bases). The CDR3 runs to 15 residues. CDR1 and CDR2 (germline): SGHNT, YYREEE (reference sequence). Trimming cost V 3 bases and J 2 bases, with 12 bases left between them. In DNA, the CDR3 is TGTGCCAGCAGCTGGATGGGGGAAGGCAATCAGCCCCAGCATTTT. It translates to CASSWMGEGNQPQHF.

This clonotype was detected only a few times. The chain couples TRBV5-1 to TRBJ1-2; D is perhaps TRBD1 (6 bases). This CDR3 region has 12 residues. V gave up 7 bases and J gave up 6 bases, with 13 bases separating them. Germline V lookup: CDR1 SGHRS, CDR2 YFSETQ. For the CDR3, the DNA is TGCGCCAGCCGAGAACAGGGCGATGGCTACACCTTC. The encoded protein is CASREQGDGYTF.

The V call is TRBV10-2, the J call TRBJ2-5; D is undetermined. The last part of the DNA fits TRBJ2-7 better; the J call may be wrong. The germline V gene encodes CDR1 WSHSY and CDR2 SAAADI. There are 13 residues in the CDR3. The CDR3 loop is CASSDSVPGEQYF. The CDR3 DNA reads TGCGCCAGCAGTGACTCGGTTCCTGGCGAGCAGTACTTC.

This clonotype came up a few times. The genes are TRBV20-1 and TRBJ1-2, with D possibly being TRBD1 (6 bases). This CDR3 region has 15 residues. Germline V gives CDR1 DFQATT, CDR2 SNEGSKA (reference sequence). With 3 bases removed from V and 2 bases from J, the gap between germline ends came to 16 bases. The CDR3 sequence: CSARSPGAGNYGYTF. The DNA for the CDR3 is TGCAGTGCTAGGAGCCCAGGGGCTGGGAACTATGGCTACACCTTC.